This T cell receptor beta chain was profiled in a study of identical twins. Study-level findings and limits: Because invariant MAIT and iNKT cells could be present, zero-insertion analyses could be partly confounded.

For this clonotype: The antigen is undetermined.

A universal primer binding site was introduced by template switching. The final cDNA contained unique molecular identifiers. TCRdb processed the 5' RACE reads anew with MiXCR; each CDR3 protein has one entry. This sample has approximately 240,000 distinct CDR3 sequences, with about 14% found just once. V was trimmed by 1 base and J by 8 bases, leaving 11 bases between them. Germline lookup yields CDR1 DFQATT and CDR2 SNEGSKA (reference sequence). The CDR3 totals 13 residues. Healthy Caucasian individuals made up all the donors. The sequence was collected from a young woman in good health. The chain recombines TRBV20-1 with TRBJ2-2; possibly TRBD2 for D (7 bases). The sample comprised memory (CD45RO+) T cells sorted from blood. Written as DNA, the CDR3 is TGCAGTGCTAGAGGGGGGGGCTTTGGGGAGCTGTTTTTT. It is translated as CSARGGGFGELFF.